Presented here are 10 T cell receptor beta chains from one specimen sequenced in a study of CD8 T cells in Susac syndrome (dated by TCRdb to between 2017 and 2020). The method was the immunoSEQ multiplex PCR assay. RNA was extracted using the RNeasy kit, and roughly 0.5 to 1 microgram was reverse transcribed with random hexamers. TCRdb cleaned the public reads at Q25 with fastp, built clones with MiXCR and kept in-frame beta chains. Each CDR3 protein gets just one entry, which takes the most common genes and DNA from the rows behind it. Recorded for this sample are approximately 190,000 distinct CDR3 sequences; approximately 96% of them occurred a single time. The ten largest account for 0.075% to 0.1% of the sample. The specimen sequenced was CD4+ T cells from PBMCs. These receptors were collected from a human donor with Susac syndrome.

The CDR3 DNA sequence: TGTGCCAGCAGTAATTGGGACAGCCAAGAGACCCAGTACTTC. Translated: CASSNWDSQETQYF. The gene calls are TRBV21-1 and TRBJ2-5; the tabulated D call, TRBD1, remains unverified against the DNA. TRBV21-1 has pseudogene status. The CDR3 consists of 14 residues.

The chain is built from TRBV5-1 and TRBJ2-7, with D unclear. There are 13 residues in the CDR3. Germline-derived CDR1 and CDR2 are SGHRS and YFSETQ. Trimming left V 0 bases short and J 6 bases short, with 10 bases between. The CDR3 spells CASSLVVGREQYF. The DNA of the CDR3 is TGCGCCAGCAGCTTGGTTGTGGGCCGCGAGCAGTACTTC.

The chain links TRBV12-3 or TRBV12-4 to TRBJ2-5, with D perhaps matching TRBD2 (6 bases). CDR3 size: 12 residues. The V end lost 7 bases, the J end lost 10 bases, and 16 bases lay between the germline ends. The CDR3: CASTSDGGDQYF. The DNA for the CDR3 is TGTGCCAGCACCTCGGACGGAGGGGACCAGTACTTC.

CDR3 loop: CASSVEGPQHF. The CDR3 DNA follows: TGTGCCAGCAGCGTCGAAGGGCCCCAGCATTTT. This rearrangement joins TRBV7-9 to TRBJ1-5; no definite D call. The V gene lost 5 bases and the J gene lost 9 bases, with 8 bases spanning the gap. CDR3 length: 11 residues. Germline V CDR1 and CDR2: SEHNR, FQNEAQ (reference sequence).

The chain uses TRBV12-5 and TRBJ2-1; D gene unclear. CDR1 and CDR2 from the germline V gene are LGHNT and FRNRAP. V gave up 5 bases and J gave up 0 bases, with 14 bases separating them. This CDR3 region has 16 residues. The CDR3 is CASGPFSLSSYNEQFF. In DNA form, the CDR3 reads TGTGCTAGTGGTCCGTTTAGTTTAAGCTCCTACAATGAGCAGTTCTTC.

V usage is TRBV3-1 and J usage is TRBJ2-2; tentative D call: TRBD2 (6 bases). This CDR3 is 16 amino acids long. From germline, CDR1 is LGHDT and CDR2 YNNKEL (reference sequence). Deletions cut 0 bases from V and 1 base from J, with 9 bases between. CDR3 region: CASSQEGGLNTGELFF. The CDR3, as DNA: TGTGCCAGCAGCCAAGAGGGGGGACTGAACACCGGGGAGCTGTTTTTT.

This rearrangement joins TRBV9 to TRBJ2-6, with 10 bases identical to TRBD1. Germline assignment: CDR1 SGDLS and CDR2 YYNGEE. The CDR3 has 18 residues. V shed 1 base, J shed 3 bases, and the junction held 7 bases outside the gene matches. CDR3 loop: CASSVRDRGKIGANVLTF. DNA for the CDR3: TGTGCCAGCAGCGTACGGGACAGGGGAAAAATTGGGGCCAACGTCCTGACTTTC.

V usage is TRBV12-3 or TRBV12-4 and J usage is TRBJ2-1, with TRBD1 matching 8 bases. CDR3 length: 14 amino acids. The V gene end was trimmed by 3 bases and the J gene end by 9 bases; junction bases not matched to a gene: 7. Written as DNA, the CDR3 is TGTGCCAGCAGTTTTTCGGCAGGGGGCATTGAGCAGTTCTTC. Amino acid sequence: CASSFSAGGIEQFF.

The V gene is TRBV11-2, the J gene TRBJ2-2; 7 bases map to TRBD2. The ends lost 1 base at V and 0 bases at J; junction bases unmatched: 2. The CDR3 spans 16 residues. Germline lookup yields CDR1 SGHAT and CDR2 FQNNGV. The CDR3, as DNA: TGTGCCAGCAGCTTAGTTCGGGGGGCGAACACCGGGGAGCTGTTTTTT. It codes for CASSLVRGANTGELFF.

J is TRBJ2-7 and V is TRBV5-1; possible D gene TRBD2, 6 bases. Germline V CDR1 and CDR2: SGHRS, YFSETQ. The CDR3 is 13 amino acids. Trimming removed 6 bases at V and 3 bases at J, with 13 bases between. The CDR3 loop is CASTAGNNYEQYF. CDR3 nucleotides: TGCGCCAGCACCGCGGGGAACAACTACGAGCAGTACTTC.